This record concerns one TCR beta chain sequence. The CDR3 extends over 15 amino acids. The V gene's germline CDR1 is SGHNT and CDR2 YYREEE (reference sequence). With V trimmed by 4 bases and J by 2 bases, 8 bases remained unmatched. This sample is drawn from a study of blood T cell repertoires in COVID-19. Overall study context: Samples representing acute and convalescent COVID-19 were sourced from the United States, Italy and Spain.

The table came from immunoSEQ multiplex PCR; TCRdb's copy has only in-frame clones and leaves some out. This table has about 40,000 clones, roughly 81% appearing once. This chain uses TRBV5-4 with TRBJ1-2, with 7 bases identical to TRBD1. This receptor was identified in a human donor in a cohort sampled during active COVID-19. Sequencing was carried out using peripheral blood. CDR3 protein: CASSILQGMNYGYTF. The CDR3, as DNA: TGTGCCAGCAGCATCCTACAGGGGATGAACTATGGCTACACCTTC.